This T cell receptor (beta chain) was recorded in a study of blood T cells in healthy people across ages. The authors ran a second PCR of about 7 to 12 cycles using a sample-barcoded 5' primer and a J-beta primer mix. MiXCR, applied by TCRdb to the 5' RACE reads, yields one record per CDR3 protein. The table includes some 1.4 million distinct CDR3 sequences, roughly 40% detected once. Germline V gives CDR1 SGHRS, CDR2 YFSETQ. Trimming removed 0 bases from V and 5 bases from J; junction bases left unmatched: 8. The CDR3 contains 17 residues. Sequencing was performed on blood. This chain connects TRBV5-1 to TRBJ2-4; 10 bases are a match to TRBD2. The TCR originated in a woman aged 18-29 years in good health. The CDR3 DNA sequence: TGCGCCAGCAGCTTGGACGGCGCTAGCGGGGGCCAAAACATTCAGTACTTC. The encoded protein is CASSLDGASGGQNIQYF.